This is a list of T cell receptor beta chains from one sample in a study of T cells in Graves' hyperthyroidism and ophthalmopathy. TCRdb re-called the multiplex PCR reads with MiXCR, one entry per CDR3 protein. The sample lists about 560,000 distinct CDR3 sequences, 16% occurring once. Specimen: blood. These TCRs come from a woman under 30 with Graves' hyperthyroidism. The CDR3 runs from the conserved cysteine through the conserved F or W. D genes are given only for firm matches. For some rows the clone size is stated as once, few or many, or as a class when expanded; others skip it.

j_call v_call clone_size d_call cdr3_nt cdr3_aa
TRBJ2-5 TRBV11-1 few . TGTGCCAGCAGCTTAAGGCGGACGCTGGAGACCCAGTACTTC CASSLRRTLETQYF
TRBJ2-1 TRBV4-3 . TRBD2 TGCGCCAGCAGGAAGCACCCGGGACTAGCGGGACAATACAATGAGCAGTTCTTC CASRKHPGLAGQYNEQFF
TRBJ1-6 TRBV20-1 few . TGCAGTGCTAGATTTGAAGGGGCCCGACCCTATTCACCCCTCCACTTT CSARFEGARPYSPLHF
TRBJ1-1 TRBV29-1 . . TGCAGCGTTGATATCGGGATCGCTGAAGCTTTCTTT CSVDIGIAEAFF
TRBJ1-1 TRBV3-1 many . TGTGCCAGCAGCCGGGCTGGAGCTCGCACTGAAGCTTTCTTT CASSRAGARTEAFF
TRBJ2-1 TRBV5-1 many TRBD2 TGCGCCAGCAGCTTGGAACTAGCGGGAGGGTCCAATGAGCAGTTCTTC CASSLELAGGSNEQFF
TRBJ2-7 TRBV29-1 . . TGCAGCGTTCTTAGCGGAGACCCCCAAGGCTACGAGCAGTACTTC CSVLSGDPQGYEQYF
TRBJ1-1 TRBV6-1 many . TGTGCCAGCAGTCCCCGACACAATATGAACACTGAAGCTTTCTTT CASSPRHNMNTEAFF
TRBJ2-1 TRBV10-3 few TRBD2 TGTGCCAGGCGGGAGGGCCACAATGAGCAGTTCTTC CARREGHNEQFF
TRBJ1-1 TRBV20-1 many . TGCAGTGGTATACAGGGTTGGGACACTGAAGCTTTCTTT CSGIQGWDTEAFF
TRBJ1-5 TRBV19 . . TGTGCCAGTTCCAGAAGGGGAGGTTTCAATCAGCCCCAGCATTTT CASSRRGGFNQPQHF
TRBJ2-3 TRBV20-1 few TRBD2 TGCAGTGCTAGCGAGGCGGGAGGCTTCACAGATACGCAGTATTTT CSASEAGGFTDTQYF
TRBJ1-2 TRBV2 few . TGTGCCAGCAGTGAATATAAGTCAACGGTCTATGGCTACACCTTC CASSEYKSTVYGYTF
TRBJ2-7 TRBV6-4 . TRBD1 TGTGCCAGCAGGGCTCCCACCGGGGGCGGGACAGGGAAAGGCTGGGGGTCCTACGAGCAGTACTTC CASRAPTGGGTGKGWGSYEQYF
TRBJ1-4 TRBV14 few . TGTGCCAGCAGCCTAACCAGGCCGGGGGAAAAACTGTTTTTT CASSLTRPGEKLFF
TRBJ2-7 TRBV10-3 many TRBD1 TGTGCCATCAGTGAGCCGGGACAGACCTCCTACGAGCAGTACTTC CAISEPGQTSYEQYF
TRBJ1-2 TRBV29-1 few . TGCAGCGTTGACGCGCGGGCTAGCTATGGCTACACCTTC CSVDARASYGYTF
TRBJ2-5 TRBV6-1 . TRBD1 TGTGCCAGCAGGGACAGGGGCTTCGAAGAGACCCAGTACTTC CASRDRGFEETQYF
TRBJ1-4 TRBV28 . . TGTGCCAGCACCGGAGGGGGTTTTCGAGAAAAACTGTTTTTT CASTGGGFREKLFF
TRBJ1-4 TRBV6-1 many TRBD1 TGTGCCAGCAGTGAAGGTACAGGGGGCGGAAATGAAAAACTGTTTTTT CASSEGTGGGNEKLFF
TRBJ1-2 TRBV7-3 . TRBD1 TGTGCCAGCAGCTTAACCGGGACAGGAAGTAGCTACACCTTC CASSLTGTGSSYTF
TRBJ1-5 TRBV20-1 . . TGCAGTGCTAGTGGACGCTACAATCAGCCCCGGCATTTT CSASGRYNQPRHF
TRBJ1-3 TRBV10-2 . . TGCGCCAGCAGTGAGTCAATTTATGGAAACACCATATATTTT CASSESIYGNTIYF
TRBJ2-7 TRBV15 . TRBD1 TGTGCCACCAGCATAAGGGACAGGGGGCTCTACGAGCAGTACTTC CATSIRDRGLYEQYF
TRBJ1-1 TRBV12-3/TRBV12-4 many TRBD1 TGTGCCAGCAGGATATCAGGGGGCGTTGCGAACACTGAAGCTTTCTTT CASRISGGVANTEAFF